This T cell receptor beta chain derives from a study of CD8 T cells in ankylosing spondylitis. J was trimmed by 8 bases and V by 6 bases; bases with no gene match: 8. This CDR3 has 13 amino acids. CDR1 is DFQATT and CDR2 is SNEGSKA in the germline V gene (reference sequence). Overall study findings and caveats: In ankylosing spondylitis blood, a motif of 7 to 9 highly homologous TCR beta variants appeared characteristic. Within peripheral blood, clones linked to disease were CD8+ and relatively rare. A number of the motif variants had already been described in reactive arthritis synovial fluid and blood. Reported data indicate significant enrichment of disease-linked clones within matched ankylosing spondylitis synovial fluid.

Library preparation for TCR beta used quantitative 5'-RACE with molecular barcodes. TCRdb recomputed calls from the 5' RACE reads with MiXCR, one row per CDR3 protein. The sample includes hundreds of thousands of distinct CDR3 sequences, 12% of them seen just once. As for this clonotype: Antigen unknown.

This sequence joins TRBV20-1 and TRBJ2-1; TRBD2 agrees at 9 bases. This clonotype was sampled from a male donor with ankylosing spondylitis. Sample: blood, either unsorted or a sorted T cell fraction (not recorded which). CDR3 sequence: CSAHSGGRYEQFF. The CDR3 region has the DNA TGCAGTGCCCATAGCGGGGGAAGATATGAGCAGTTCTTC.